A selection of T cell receptor beta chains follows, all from one sample in a study of shared clonotypes between healthy human individuals. Here immunoSEQ multiplex PCR was the method, and the copy in TCRdb shows in-frame clones only, minus some. The repertoire holds some 2.3 million clones, approximately 93% seen once, with 0.39% in the top ten. The sequencing input was naive CD4+ T cells from PBMCs. All receptors derive from a man aged 18 to 29 in good health. Some clones in this sample may be carry-over from other donors' samples. The CDR3 runs from the conserved cysteine through the conserved F or W. D genes are given only for firm matches. Expanded clones get a size class; other rows say once, few or many, or leave the size out.

D	V	length	size	J	CDR3	DNA
-	TRBV5-1	17	-	TRBJ1-3	CASSDTGLRSSGNTIYF	TGCGCCAGCAGCGACACAGGGCTCCGATCTTCTGGAAACACCATATATTTT
-	TRBV28	15	-	TRBJ1-5	CASSLWYRSNQPQHF	TGTGCCAGCAGTTTATGGTACAGGAGCAATCAGCCCCAGCATTTT
TRBD1	TRBV7-9	16	-	TRBJ2-7	CASSPRGDRTLHEQYF	TGTGCCAGCAGCCCCAGGGGGGACAGGACCCTTCACGAGCAGTACTTC
-	TRBV5-6	14	-	TRBJ1-2	CASSFFAANYGYTF	TGTGCCAGCAGCTTTTTCGCAGCGAACTATGGCTACACCTTC
-	TRBV6-1	14	-	TRBJ2-7	CASSASQDRYEQYF	TGTGCCAGCAGTGCGTCACAGGACCGCTACGAGCAGTACTTC
TRBD2	TRBV28	16	-	TRBJ2-1	CASSLPGLAEYNEQFF	TGTGCCAGCAGTTTACCGGGACTAGCGGAATACAATGAGCAGTTCTTC
TRBD2	TRBV28	18	-	TRBJ2-5	CASSLSGLAGGPGETQYF	TGTGCCAGCAGTTTATCAGGACTAGCGGGAGGGCCTGGGGAGACCCAGTACTTC
-	TRBV20-1	11	once	TRBJ2-3	CSPRLGDTQYF	TGCAGCCCCCGGCTGGGGGATACGCAGTATTTT
-	TRBV4-1	12	-	TRBJ2-7	CASSQGYYEQYF	TGCGCCAGCAGCCAAGGATACTACGAGCAGTACTTC
TRBD2	TRBV5-6	18	-	TRBJ2-6	CASSLFTGGGSGANVLTF	TGTGCCAGCAGCTTGTTTACCGGCGGGGGCTCTGGGGCCAACGTCCTGACTTTC
-	TRBV7-9	13	-	TRBJ2-3	CASSPLLSDTQYF	TGTGCCAGCAGCCCCCTCCTTTCCGATACGCAGTATTTT
TRBD2	TRBV7-9	15	-	TRBJ2-1	CASNPTGTIHNEQFF	TGTGCCAGCAACCCGACCGGGACTATCCACAATGAGCAGTTCTTC
TRBD2	TRBV4-2	15	-	TRBJ2-3	CASSRETSGTDTQYF	TGTGCCAGCAGCCGGGAGACTAGCGGAACAGATACGCAGTATTTT
-	TRBV6-5	13	-	TRBJ2-7	CASSPQLGVEQYF	TGTGCCAGCAGCCCACAGTTGGGTGTCGAGCAGTACTTC
-	TRBV7-2	15	-	TRBJ1-2	CASSLGRGETYGYTF	TGTGCCAGCAGCTTAGGCAGGGGTGAAACTTATGGCTACACCTTC